This TCR beta chain was captured by sequencing in a study of blood T cell repertoires in COVID-19. Study details: The samples span acute and convalescent COVID-19 from the United States, Italy and Spain.

Methods used by the authors: Researchers report that nucleated cell counts were estimated from reference gene primer amplification. Assay used: immunoSEQ multiplex PCR; TCRdb lists only in-frame clones, some missing. The V and J calls and the clone size are those of that table, but D and trimming were determined from the DNA. The data show some 45,000 clones, roughly 90% seen once. CDR1 is MGHDK, CDR2 SYGVNS, per germline. The V gene end was trimmed by 4 bases and the J gene end by 1 base; junction bases not matched to a gene: 8. The CDR3 covers 16 residues. Sequencing was done on a sample of peripheral blood. The origin of this receptor is a human donor in a cohort sampled during active COVID-19. The gene calls are TRBV25-1 and TRBJ2-7; TRBD1 aligns across 9 bases. In nucleotides, the CDR3 is TGTGCCAGCAGTGGGTACCGGGACAGGGCTTCCTACGAGCAGTACTTC. Its protein product is CASSGYRDRASYEQYF.